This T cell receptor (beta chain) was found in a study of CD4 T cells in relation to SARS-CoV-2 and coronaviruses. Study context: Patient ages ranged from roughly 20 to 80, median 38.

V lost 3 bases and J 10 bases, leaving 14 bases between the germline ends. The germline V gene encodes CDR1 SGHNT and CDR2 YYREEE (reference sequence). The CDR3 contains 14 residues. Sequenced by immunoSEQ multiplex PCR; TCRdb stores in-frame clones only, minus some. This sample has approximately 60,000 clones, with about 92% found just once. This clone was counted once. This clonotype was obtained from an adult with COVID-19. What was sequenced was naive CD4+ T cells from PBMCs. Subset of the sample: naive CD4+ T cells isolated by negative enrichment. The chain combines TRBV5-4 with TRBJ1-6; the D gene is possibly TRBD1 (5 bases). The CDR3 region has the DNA TGTGCCAGCAGCTCTGAGTGGGAGGGGTCACCCCTCCACTTT. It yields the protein CASSSEWEGSPLHF.